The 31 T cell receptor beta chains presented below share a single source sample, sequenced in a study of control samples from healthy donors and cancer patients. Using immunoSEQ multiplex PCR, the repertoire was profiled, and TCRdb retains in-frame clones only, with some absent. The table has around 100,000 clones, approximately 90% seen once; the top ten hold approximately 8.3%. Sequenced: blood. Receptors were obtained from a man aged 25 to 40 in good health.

The CDR3 DNA is TGTGCCACCAGTGATTTCGGCGAGAACACCGGGGAGCTGTTTTTT. This sequence encodes CATSDFGENTGELFF. The V gene is TRBV24-1, the J gene TRBJ2-2; D gene uncertain. V was trimmed by 1 base and J by 1 base, leaving 6 bases between them. Per the germline V gene, CDR1 is KGHDR and CDR2 is SFDVKD. The CDR3 consists of 15 residues.

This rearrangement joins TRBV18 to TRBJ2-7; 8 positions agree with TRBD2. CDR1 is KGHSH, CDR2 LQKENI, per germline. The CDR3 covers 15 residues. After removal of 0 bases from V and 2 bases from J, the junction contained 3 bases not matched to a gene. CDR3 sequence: CASSPPLAATYEQYF. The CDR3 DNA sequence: TGTGCCAGCTCACCACCACTAGCGGCAACCTACGAGCAGTACTTC.

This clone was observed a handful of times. CDR3 in amino acids: CASSLKETQYF. The CDR3 nucleotides read TGTGCCAGCAGTTTAAAGGAGACCCAGTACTTC. The gene calls are TRBV28 and TRBJ2-5; D ambiguous. Per germline, CDR1 MDHEN and CDR2 SYDVKM. V dropped 2 bases and J dropped 5 bases, with 3 bases sitting between them. This CDR3 spans 11 amino acids.

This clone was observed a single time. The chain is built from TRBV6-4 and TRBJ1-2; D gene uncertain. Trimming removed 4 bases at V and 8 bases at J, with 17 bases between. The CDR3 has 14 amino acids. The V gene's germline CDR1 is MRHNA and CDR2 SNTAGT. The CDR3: CASSAVGPSGGYTF. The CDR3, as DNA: TGTGCCAGCAGTGCCGTCGGACCGAGCGGCGGCTACACCTTC.

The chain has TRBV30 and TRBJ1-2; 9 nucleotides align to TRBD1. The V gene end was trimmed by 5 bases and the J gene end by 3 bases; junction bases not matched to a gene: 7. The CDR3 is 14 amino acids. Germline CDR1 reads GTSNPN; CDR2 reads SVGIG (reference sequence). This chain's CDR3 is CAWSPGQGYYGYTF. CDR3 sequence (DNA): TGTGCCTGGTCTCCGGGACAGGGTTACTATGGCTACACCTTC.

DNA of the CDR3: TGTGCCAGCAGCGTAGACGGGCAGCCCTGGAGGAAACTGTTTTTT. Translation: CASSVDGQPWRKLFF. The V call is TRBV9, the J call TRBJ1-4, with unresolved D. The CDR3 has 15 amino acids. Germline CDR1 is SGDLS and CDR2 is YYNGEE. Trimming shortened V by 0 bases and J by 11 bases, and 17 bases separated the two germline ends.

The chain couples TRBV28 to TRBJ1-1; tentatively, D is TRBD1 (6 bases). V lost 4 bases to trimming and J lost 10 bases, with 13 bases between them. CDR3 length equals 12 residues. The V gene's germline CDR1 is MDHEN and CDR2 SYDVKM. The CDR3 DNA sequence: TGTGCCAGCAGTTCGGGGGGGCGAGTAGCTTTCTTT. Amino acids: CASSSGGRVAFF.

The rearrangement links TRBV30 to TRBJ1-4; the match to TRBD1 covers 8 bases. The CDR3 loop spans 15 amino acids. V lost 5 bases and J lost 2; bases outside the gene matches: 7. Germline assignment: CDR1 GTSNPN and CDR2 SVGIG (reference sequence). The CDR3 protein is CAWGTWTGTNEKLFF. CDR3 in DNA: TGTGCCTGGGGGACTTGGACAGGGACTAATGAAAAACTGTTTTTT.

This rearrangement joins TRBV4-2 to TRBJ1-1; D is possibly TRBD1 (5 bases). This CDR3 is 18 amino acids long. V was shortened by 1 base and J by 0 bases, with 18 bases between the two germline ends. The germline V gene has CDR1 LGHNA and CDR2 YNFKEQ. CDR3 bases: TGTGCCAGCAGCCAAGTCCAGGGTGGGACTCTAGTGAACACTGAAGCTTTCTTT. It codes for CASSQVQGGTLVNTEAFF.

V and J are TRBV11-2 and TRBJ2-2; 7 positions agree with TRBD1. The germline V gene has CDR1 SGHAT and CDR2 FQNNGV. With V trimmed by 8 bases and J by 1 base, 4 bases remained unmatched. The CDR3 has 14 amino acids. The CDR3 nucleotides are TGTGCCAGCCGGGGACAGATGAACACCGGGGAGCTGTTTTTT. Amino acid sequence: CASRGQMNTGELFF.

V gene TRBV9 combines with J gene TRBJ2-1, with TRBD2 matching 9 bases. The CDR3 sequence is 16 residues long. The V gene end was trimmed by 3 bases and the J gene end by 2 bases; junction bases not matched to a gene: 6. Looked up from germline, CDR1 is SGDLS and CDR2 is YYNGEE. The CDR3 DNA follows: TGTGCCAGCAGCGAATCGGGCGGGGGGGCCTACAATGAGCAGTTCTTC. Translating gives CASSESGGGAYNEQFF.

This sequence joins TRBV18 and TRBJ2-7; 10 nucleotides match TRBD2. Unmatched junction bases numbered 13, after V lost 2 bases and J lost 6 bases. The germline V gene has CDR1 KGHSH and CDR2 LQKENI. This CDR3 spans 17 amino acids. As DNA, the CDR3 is TGTGCCAGCTCACCAGTGGGGGGCGTAGCGGGAGGAGGCGAGCAGTACTTC. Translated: CASSPVGGVAGGGEQYF.

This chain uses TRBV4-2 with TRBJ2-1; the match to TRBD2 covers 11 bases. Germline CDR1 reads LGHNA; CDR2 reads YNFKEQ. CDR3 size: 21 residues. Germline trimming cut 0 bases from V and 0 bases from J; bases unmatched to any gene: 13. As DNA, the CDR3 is TGTGCCAGCAGCCAAGATGGAGGCGGTAGCGGGAGGGTAAGCTCCTACAATGAGCAGTTCTTC. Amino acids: CASSQDGGGSGRVSSYNEQFF.

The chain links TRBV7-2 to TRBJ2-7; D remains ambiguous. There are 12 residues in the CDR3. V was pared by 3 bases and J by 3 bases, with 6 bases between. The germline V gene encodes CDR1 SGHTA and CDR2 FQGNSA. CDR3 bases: TGTGCCAGCAGCTTTGATTTCTACGAGCAGTACTTC. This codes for CASSFDFYEQYF.

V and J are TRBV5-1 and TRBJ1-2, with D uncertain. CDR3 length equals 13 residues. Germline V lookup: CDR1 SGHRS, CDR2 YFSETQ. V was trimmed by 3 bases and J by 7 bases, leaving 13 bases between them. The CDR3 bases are TGCGCCAGCAGCTCCATGAACGGGTTTGGCTACACCTTC. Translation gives CASSSMNGFGYTF.

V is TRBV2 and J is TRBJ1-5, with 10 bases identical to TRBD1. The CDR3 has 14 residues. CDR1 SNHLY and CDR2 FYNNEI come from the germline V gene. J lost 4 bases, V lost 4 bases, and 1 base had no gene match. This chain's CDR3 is CASSGDRGNQPQHF. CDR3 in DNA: TGTGCCAGCAGTGGGGACAGGGGAAATCAGCCCCAGCATTTT.

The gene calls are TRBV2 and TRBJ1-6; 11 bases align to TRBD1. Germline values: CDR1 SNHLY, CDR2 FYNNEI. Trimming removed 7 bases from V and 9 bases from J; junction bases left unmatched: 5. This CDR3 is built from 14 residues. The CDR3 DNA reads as TGTGCCAGCACCGCGGGACAGGGGGTTTCACCCCTCCACTTT. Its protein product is CASTAGQGVSPLHF.

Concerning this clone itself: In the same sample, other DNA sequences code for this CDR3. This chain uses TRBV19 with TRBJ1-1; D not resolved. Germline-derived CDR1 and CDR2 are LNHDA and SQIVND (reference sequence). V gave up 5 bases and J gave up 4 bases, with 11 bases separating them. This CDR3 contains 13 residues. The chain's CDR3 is CASSVKRGTEAFF. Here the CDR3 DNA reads TGTGCCAGTAGTGTAAAGAGAGGCACTGAAGCTTTCTTT.

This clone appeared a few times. In DNA form, the CDR3 reads TGTGCCAGCAGCTTCCAGGAGGGCTCACCCCTCCACTTT. Translated: CASSFQEGSPLHF. The gene calls are TRBV7-2 and TRBJ1-6; no clear D gene. The CDR3 length is 13 residues. CDR1 and CDR2 (germline): SGHTA, FQGNSA. V was pared by 3 bases and J by 10 bases, with 10 bases between. Based on the CDR3 plus reference TRBV7-2 and TRBJ1-6, the full variable domain is GAGVSQSPSNKVTEKGKDVELRCDPISGHTALYWYRQSLGQGLEFLIYFQGNSAPDKSGLPSDRFSAERTGGSVSTLTIQRTQQEDSAVYLCASSFQEGSPLHFGNGTRLTVT.

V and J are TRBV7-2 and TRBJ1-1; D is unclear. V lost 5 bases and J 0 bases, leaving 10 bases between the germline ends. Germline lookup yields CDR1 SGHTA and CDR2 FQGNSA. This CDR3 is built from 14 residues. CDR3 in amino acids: CASSLRGVNTEAFF. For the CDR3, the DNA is TGTGCCAGCAGCCTACGGGGAGTGAACACTGAAGCTTTCTTT.

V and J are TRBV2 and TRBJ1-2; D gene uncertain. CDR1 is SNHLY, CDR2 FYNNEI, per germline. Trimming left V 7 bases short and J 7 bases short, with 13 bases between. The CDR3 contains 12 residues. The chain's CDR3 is CASTRFDFGYTF. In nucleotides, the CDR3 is TGTGCCAGCACCCGCTTTGATTTTGGCTACACCTTC. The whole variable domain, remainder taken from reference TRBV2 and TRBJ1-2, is EPEVTQTPSHQVTQMGQEVILRCVPISNHLYFYWYRQILGQKVEFLVSFYNNEISEKSEIFDDQFSVERPDGSNFTLKIRSTKLEDSAMYFCASTRFDFGYTFGSGTRLTVV.

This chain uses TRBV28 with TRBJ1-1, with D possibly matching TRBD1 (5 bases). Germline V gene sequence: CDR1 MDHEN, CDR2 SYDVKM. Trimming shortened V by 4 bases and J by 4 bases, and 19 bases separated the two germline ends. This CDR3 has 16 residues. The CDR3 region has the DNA TGTGCCAGCAGTTACTCAGGGTTTAGTGGAAGCACTGAAGCTTTCTTT. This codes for CASSYSGFSGSTEAFF. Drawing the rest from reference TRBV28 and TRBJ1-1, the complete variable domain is DVKVTQSSRYLVKRTGEKVFLECVQDMDHENMFWYRQDPGLGLRLIYFSYDVKMKEKGDIPEGYSVSREKKERFSLILESASTNQTSMYLCASSYSGFSGSTEAFFGQGTRLTVV.

The CDR3 bases are TGCGCCAGCAGTTCGGGGACAGCAAGCTATGGCTACACCTTC. Its protein product is CASSSGTASYGYTF. The chain carries TRBV5-1 and TRBJ1-2, with 7 positions matching TRBD1. CDR3 length: 14 amino acids. Germline values: CDR1 SGHRS, CDR2 YFSETQ. V lost 5 bases and J lost 4; bases outside the gene matches: 8.

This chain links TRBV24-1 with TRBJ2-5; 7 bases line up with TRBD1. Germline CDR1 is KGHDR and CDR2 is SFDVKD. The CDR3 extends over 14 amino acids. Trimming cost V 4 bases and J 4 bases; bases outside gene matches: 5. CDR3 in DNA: TGTGCCACCAGTGAAGCCGACAGGGTAGAGACCCAGTACTTC. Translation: CATSEADRVETQYF.

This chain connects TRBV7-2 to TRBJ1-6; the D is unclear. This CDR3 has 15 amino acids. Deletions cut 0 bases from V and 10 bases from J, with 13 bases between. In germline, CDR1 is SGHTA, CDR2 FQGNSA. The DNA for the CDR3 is TGTGCCAGCAGCTTAGCGATGGCGGTACTGTCACCCCTCCACTTT. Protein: CASSLAMAVLSPLHF. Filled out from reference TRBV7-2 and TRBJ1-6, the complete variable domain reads GAGVSQSPSNKVTEKGKDVELRCDPISGHTALYWYRQSLGQGLEFLIYFQGNSAPDKSGLPSDRFSAERTGGSVSTLTIQRTQQEDSAVYLCASSLAMAVLSPLHFGNGTRLTVT.

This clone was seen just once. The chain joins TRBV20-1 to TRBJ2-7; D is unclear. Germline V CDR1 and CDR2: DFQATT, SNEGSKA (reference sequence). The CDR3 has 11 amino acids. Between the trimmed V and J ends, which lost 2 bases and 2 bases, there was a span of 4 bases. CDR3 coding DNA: TGCAGTGCTAGATCCGCCTACGAGCAGTACTTC. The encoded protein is CSARSAYEQYF.

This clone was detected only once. Written as DNA, the CDR3 is TGTGCCAGCAGTTACAGCTATAGCTCTGGAAACACCATATATTTT. Residues: CASSYSYSSGNTIYF. The chain couples TRBV27 to TRBJ1-3; no reliable D call. This CDR3 region has 15 residues. Per germline, CDR1 MNHEY and CDR2 SMNVEV (reference sequence). Deletions cut 4 bases from V and 0 bases from J, with 10 bases between.

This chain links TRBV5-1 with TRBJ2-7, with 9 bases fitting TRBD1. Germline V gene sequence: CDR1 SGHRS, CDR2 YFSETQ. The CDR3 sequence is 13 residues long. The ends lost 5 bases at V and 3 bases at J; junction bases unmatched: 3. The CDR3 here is CASSTGGGYEQYF. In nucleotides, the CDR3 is TGCGCCAGCAGTACAGGGGGCGGCTACGAGCAGTACTTC.

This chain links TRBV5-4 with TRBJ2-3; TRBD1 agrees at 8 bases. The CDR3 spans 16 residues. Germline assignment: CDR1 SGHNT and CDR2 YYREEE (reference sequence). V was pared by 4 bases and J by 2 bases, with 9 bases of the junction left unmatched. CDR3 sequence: CASSTSRDRTTDTQYF. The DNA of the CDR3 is TGTGCCAGCAGCACATCCCGGGACAGGACCACAGATACGCAGTATTTT.

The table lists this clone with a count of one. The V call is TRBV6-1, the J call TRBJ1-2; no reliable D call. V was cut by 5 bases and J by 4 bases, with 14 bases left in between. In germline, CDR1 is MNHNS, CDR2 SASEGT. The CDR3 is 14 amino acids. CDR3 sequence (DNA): TGTGCCAGCAGTAATACGGTCTCCTTCTATGGCTACACCTTC. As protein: CASSNTVSFYGYTF.

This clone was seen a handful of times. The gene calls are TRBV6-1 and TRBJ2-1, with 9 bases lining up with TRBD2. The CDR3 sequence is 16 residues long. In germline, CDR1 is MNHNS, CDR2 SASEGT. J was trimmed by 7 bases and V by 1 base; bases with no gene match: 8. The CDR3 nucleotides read TGTGCCAGCAGTGAAGGATGGCGGGGGGGCGGGAATGAGCAGTTCTTC. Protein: CASSEGWRGGGNEQFF.